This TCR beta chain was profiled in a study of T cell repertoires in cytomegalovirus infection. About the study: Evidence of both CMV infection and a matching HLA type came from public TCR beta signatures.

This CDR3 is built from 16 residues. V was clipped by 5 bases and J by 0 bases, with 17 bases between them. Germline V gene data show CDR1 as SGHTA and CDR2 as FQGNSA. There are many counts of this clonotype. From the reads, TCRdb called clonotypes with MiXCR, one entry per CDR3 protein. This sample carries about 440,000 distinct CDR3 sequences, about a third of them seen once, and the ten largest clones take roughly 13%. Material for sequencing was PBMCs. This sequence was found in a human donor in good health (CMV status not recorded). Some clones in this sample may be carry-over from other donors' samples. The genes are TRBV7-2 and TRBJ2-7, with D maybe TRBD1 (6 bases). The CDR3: CASSLVSWTASYEQYF. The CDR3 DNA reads TGTGCCAGCAGCCTCGTCTCATGGACAGCCTCCTACGAGCAGTACTTC.